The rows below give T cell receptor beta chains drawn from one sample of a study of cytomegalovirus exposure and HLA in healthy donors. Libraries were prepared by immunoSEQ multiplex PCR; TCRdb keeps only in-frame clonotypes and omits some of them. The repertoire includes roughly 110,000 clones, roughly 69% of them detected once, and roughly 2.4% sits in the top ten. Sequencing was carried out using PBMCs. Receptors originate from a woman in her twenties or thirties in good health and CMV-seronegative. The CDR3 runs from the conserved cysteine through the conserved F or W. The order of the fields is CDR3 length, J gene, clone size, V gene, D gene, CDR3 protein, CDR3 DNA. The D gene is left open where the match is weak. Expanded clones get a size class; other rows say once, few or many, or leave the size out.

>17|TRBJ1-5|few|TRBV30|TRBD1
CAWGKQGARVRNQPQHF
TGTGCCTGGGGCAAACAGGGGGCGCGGGTTAGGAATCAGCCCCAGCATTTT
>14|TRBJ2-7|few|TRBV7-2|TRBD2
CASSLAFGGDEQYF
TGTGCCAGCAGCTTAGCGTTCGGGGGGGACGAGCAGTACTTC
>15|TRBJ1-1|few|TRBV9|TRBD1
CASSQAQGDNTEAFF
TGTGCCAGCAGCCAGGCACAGGGGGATAACACTGAAGCTTTCTTT
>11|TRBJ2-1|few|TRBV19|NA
CASSTFNEQFF
TGTGCCAGTAGTACGTTCAATGAGCAGTTCTTC
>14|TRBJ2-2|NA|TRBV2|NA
CASRKQGVAGELFF
TGTGCCAGCAGGAAACAGGGTGTCGCCGGGGAGCTGTTTTTT
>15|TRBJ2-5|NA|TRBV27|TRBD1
CASSSPGTGQETQYF
TGTGCCAGCAGTTCGCCCGGGACAGGTCAAGAGACCCAGTACTTC
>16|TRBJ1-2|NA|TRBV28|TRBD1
CASSPSRGAFAYGYTF
TGTGCCAGCAGTCCCTCCAGGGGGGCATTTGCCTATGGCTACACCTTC
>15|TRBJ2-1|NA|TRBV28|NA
CASSHASEGYNEQFF
TGTGCCAGCAGTCACGCTAGCGAGGGATACAATGAGCAGTTCTTC
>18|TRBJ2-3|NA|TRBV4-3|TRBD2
CASSQDPRTSGSTDTQYF
TGCGCCAGCAGCCAAGATCCTCGGACTAGCGGGAGTACAGATACGCAGTATTTT
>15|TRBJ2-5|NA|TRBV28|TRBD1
CASSRLGQSQETQYF
TGTGCCAGCAGTCGATTGGGACAGTCCCAAGAGACCCAGTACTTC
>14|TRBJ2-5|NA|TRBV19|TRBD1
CASSIRDRGETQYF
TGTGCCAGTAGTATCCGGGACAGAGGAGAGACCCAGTACTTC
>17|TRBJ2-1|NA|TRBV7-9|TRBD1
CASSLGGVRGPNNEQFF
TGTGCCAGCAGCTTAGGCGGGGTCAGGGGGCCGAACAATGAGCAGTTCTTC
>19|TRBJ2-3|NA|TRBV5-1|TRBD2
CASSLVKSASGMSTDTQYF
TGCGCCAGCAGCTTGGTCAAGTCGGCTAGCGGGATGAGCACAGATACGCAGTATTTT
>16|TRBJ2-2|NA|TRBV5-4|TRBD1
CASSSRTGANTGELFF
TGTGCCAGCAGCTCCCGGACAGGCGCGAACACCGGGGAGCTGTTTTTT
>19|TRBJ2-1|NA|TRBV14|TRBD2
CASSQPVPLAGGVYNEQFF
TGTGCCAGCAGCCAGCCCGTCCCTTTAGCGGGAGGAGTTTACAATGAGCAGTTCTTC
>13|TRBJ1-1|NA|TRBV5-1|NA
CASSLLREAEAFF
TGCGCCAGCAGCTTGCTTCGGGAGGCTGAAGCTTTCTTT
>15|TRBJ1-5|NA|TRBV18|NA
CASSPFRELNQPQHF
TGTGCCAGCTCACCCTTTAGGGAGTTAAATCAGCCCCAGCACTTT
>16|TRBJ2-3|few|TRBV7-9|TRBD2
CASSLTSGYAQDTQYF
TGTGCCAGCAGCCTGACTAGCGGGTACGCACAAGATACGCAGTATTTT
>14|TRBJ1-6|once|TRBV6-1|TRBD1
CASDPGQGSSPLHF
TGTGCCAGCGACCCGGGACAGGGAAGTTCACCCCTCCACTTT
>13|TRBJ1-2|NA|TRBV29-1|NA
CSVEDPGNYGYTF
TGCAGCGTTGAAGATCCCGGGAACTATGGCTACACCTTC
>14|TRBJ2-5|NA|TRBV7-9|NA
CASSFGQGQETQYF
TGTGCCAGCAGCTTCGGTCAGGGCCAAGAGACCCAGTACTTC
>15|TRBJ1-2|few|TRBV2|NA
CASSVARETNYGYTF
TGTGCCAGCAGTGTAGCCAGGGAAACTAACTATGGCTACACCTTC
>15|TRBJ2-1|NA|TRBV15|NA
CATSRDRLRFNEQFF
TGTGCCACCAGCAGAGATCGACTACGTTTCAATGAGCAGTTCTTC
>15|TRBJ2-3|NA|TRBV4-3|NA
CASSQGRSGTDTQYF
TGCGCCAGCAGCCAGGGCCGTTCGGGCACAGATACGCAGTATTTT
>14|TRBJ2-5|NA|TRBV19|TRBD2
CASRRTSGQETQYF
TGTGCCAGTAGGCGGACTAGCGGACAAGAGACCCAGTACTTC
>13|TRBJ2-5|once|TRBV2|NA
CASIGGSQETQYF
TGTGCCAGCATTGGCGGCAGCCAAGAGACCCAGTACTTC
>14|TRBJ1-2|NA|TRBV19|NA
CASSIQGEGYGYTF
TGTGCCAGTAGTATCCAGGGCGAAGGCTATGGCTACACCTTC